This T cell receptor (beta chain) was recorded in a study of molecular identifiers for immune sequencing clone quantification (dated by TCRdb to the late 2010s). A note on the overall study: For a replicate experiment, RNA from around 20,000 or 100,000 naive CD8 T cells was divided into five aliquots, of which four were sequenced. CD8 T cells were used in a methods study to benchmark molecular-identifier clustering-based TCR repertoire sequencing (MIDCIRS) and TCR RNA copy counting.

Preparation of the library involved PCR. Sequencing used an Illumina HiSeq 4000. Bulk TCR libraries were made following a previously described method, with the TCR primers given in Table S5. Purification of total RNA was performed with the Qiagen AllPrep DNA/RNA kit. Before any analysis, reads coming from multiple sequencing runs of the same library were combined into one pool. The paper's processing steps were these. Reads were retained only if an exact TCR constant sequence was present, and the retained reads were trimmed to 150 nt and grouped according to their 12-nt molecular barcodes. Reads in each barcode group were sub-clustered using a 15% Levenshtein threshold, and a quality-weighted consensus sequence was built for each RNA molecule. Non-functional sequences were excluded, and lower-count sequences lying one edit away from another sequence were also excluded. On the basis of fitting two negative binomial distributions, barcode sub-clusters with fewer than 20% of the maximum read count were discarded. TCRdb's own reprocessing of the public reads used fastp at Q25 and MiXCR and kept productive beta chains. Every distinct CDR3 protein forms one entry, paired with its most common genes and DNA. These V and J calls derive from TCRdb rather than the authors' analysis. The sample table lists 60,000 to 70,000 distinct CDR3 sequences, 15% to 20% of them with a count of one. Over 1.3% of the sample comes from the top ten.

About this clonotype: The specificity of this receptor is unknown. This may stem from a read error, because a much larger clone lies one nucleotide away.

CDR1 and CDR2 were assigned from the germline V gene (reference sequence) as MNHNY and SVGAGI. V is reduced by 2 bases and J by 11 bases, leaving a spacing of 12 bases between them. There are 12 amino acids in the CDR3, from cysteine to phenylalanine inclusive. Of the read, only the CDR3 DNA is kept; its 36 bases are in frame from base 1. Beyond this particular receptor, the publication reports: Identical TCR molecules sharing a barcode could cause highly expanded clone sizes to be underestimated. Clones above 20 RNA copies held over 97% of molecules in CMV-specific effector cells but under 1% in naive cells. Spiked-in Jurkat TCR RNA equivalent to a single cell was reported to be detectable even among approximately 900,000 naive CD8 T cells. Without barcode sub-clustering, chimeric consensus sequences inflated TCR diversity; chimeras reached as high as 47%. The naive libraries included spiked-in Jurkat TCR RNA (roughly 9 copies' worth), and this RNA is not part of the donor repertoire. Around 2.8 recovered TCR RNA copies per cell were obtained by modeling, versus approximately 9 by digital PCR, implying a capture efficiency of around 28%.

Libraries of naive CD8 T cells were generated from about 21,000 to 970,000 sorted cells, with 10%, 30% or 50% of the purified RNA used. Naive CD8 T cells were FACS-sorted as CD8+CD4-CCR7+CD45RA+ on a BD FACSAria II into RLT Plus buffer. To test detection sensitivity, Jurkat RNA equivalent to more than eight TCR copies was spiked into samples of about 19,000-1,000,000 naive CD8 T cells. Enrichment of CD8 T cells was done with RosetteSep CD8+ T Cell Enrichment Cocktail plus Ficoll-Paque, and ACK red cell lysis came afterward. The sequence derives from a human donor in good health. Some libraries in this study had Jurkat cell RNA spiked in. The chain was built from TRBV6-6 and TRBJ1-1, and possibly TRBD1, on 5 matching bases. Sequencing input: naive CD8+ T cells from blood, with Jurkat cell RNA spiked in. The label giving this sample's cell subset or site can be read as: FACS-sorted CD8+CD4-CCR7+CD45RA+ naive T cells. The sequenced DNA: TGTGCCAGCAGTTACCCGCATAGGGACGCTTTCTTT. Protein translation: CASSYPHRDAFF.